Below are 21 T cell receptor beta chains sequenced from a single sample in a study of OX40 agonist ivuxolimab in advanced cancers. Library construction relied on the immunoSEQ multiplex PCR assay. Entries here come from immuneACCESS through TCRdb and include only in-frame sequences with V and J called. Some clones fail to appear in such tables; in the studies checked, an unresolved V gene covers under half of the shortfall, and the cause of the remainder is unknown. This sample holds 30,000 to 40,000 clones; around 80% were observed only once. The ten biggest clones cover about 15% of the sample. Sample: CD4+ or CD8+ T cells sorted from blood, taken in a trial of the OX40 agonist ivuxolimab. These receptors originate from an adult with an advanced solid tumor such as melanoma, head and neck, liver or kidney cancer.

The gene calls are TRBV6-6 and TRBJ1-5; 8 bases match TRBD1. This CDR3 comprises 16 residues. The ends lost 8 bases at V and 5 bases at J; junction bases unmatched: 14. Germline lookup yields CDR1 MNHNY and CDR2 SVGAGI (reference sequence). CDR3 residues: CASGSGLQGGDQPQHF. In nucleotides, the CDR3 is TGTGCCAGCGGCTCGGGCTTACAGGGGGGGGATCAGCCCCAGCATTTT.

V and J are TRBV30 and TRBJ2-4; maybe TRBD1 (6 bases). The CDR3 runs to 12 residues. Germline values: CDR1 GTSNPN, CDR2 SVGIG (reference sequence). V was trimmed by 0 bases and J by 6 bases, leaving 6 bases between them. The CDR3 region has the DNA TGTGCCTGGAGTGTGGACAGAAACATTCAGTACTTC. It translates to CAWSVDRNIQYF.

V usage is TRBV11-2 and J usage is TRBJ2-5; no clear D gene. This CDR3 spans 14 amino acids. The germline V gene has CDR1 SGHAT and CDR2 FQNNGV. Trimming removed 6 bases at V and 2 bases at J, with 13 bases between. CDR3 sequence (DNA): TGTGCCAGCAGTCGACAACAGAAGCAAGAGACCCAGTACTTC. Protein product: CASSRQQKQETQYF.

CDR3 residues: CSVGQGGSYEQYF. The CDR3 DNA reads TGCAGCGTTGGGCAGGGAGGCTCCTACGAGCAGTACTTC. The J gene is TRBJ2-7, the V gene TRBV29-1; TRBD2 is a possible D gene (6 bases). This CDR3 region has 13 residues. Trimming cost V 4 bases and J 0 bases, with 10 bases left between them. Germline CDR1 and CDR2: SQVTM and ANQGSEA.

V usage is TRBV4-1 and J usage is TRBJ2-1; TRBD2 matches 8 bases. CDR3 length: 15 amino acids. V lost 4 bases to trimming and J lost 6 bases; unmatched junction nucleotides: 8. The germline CDR1 and CDR2 sequences are MGHRA and YSYEKL. CDR3 nucleotide sequence: TGCGCCAGCAGCCGAGGGACTAGAATCCTCAATGAGCAGTTCTTC. Translating gives CASSRGTRILNEQFF.

This clone was counted only a few times. The V gene is TRBV23-1, the J gene TRBJ1-1; D is undetermined. TRBV23-1 is flagged as an ORF with uncertain function. Trimming shortened V by 1 base and J by 3 bases, and 6 bases separated the two germline ends. There are 13 residues in the CDR3. The CDR3 region is CASSQFGDTEAFF. CDR3 in DNA: TGCGCCAGCAGTCAATTTGGGGACACTGAAGCTTTCTTT.

The chain links TRBV5-4 to TRBJ1-5, with D perhaps matching TRBD1 (5 bases). The CDR3 extends over 15 amino acids. V gave up 7 bases and J gave up 3 bases, with 17 bases separating them. Germline CDR1 is SGHNT and CDR2 is YYREEE (reference sequence). CDR3 residues: CASSQGPQSNQPQHF. CDR3 in DNA: TGTGCCAGCTCCCAGGGACCGCAGTCCAATCAGCCCCAGCATTTT.

The chain uses TRBV7-9 and TRBJ2-7; either TRBD1 or TRBD2 may supply D (5 bases each). Germline loops: CDR1 SEHNR, CDR2 FQNEAQ (reference sequence). Trimming cost V 5 bases and J 5 bases, with 13 bases left between them. The CDR3 sequence is 13 residues long. Written as DNA, the CDR3 is TGTGCCAGCAGCCGGGGCTCCGCCAACGAGCAGTACTTC. Translated: CASSRGSANEQYF. The full variable domain, its missing parts supplied by reference TRBV7-9 and TRBJ2-7, is DTGVSQNPRHKITKRGQNVTFRCDPISEHNRLYWYRQTLGQGPEFLTYFQNEAQLEKSRLLSDRFSAERPKGSFSTLEIQRTEQGDSAMYLCASSRGSANEQYFGPGTRLTVT.

There are a few counts of this clone. The chain's CDR3 is CASGWGQGQAQPQHF. The CDR3 DNA reads as TGTGCTAGTGGTTGGGGCCAGGGACAGGCCCAGCCCCAGCATTTT. The chain links TRBV12-5 to TRBJ1-5, with 8 bases lining up with TRBD1. V was clipped by 4 bases and J by 7 bases; unmatched bases: 9. The germline gives CDR1 LGHNT, CDR2 FRNRAP. The CDR3 covers 15 residues. Full variable domain (rest looked up from reference TRBV12-5 and TRBJ1-5): DARVTQTPRHKVTEMGQEVTMRCQPILGHNTVFWYRQTMMQGLELLAYFRNRAPLDDSGMPKDRFSAEMPDATLATLKIQPSEPRDSAVYFCASGWGQGQAQPQHFGDGTRLSIL.

This chain uses TRBV6-5 with TRBJ2-5; 10 nucleotides line up with TRBD2. Germline CDR1 is MNHEY and CDR2 is SVGAGI. The V gene end was trimmed by 4 bases and the J gene end by 9 bases; junction bases not matched to a gene: 14. This CDR3 spans 16 amino acids. The DNA of the CDR3 is TGTGCCAGCAGTTCAGCCCTAGCGGGGGCCCTCAGGGCCCAGTACTTC. Translation gives CASSSALAGALRAQYF.

This clone was observed once. V usage is TRBV5-4 and J usage is TRBJ2-5; no clear D. The V gene's germline CDR1 is SGHNT and CDR2 YYREEE (reference sequence). There are 13 residues in the CDR3. V dropped 4 bases and J dropped 2 bases, with 9 bases sitting between them. The CDR3 DNA reads TGTGCCAGCAGCCGGTCGTCGCAAGAGACCCAGTACTTC. The encoded protein is CASSRSSQETQYF.

V is TRBV6-5 and J is TRBJ1-1; no reliable D call. This CDR3 has 16 residues. Germline V CDR1 and CDR2: MNHEY, SVGAGI. V was pared by 4 bases and J by 0 bases, with 15 bases between. This chain's CDR3 is CASSSPLLALNTEAFF. In nucleotides, the CDR3 is TGTGCCAGCAGTTCACCCCTCCTCGCATTGAACACTGAAGCTTTCTTT.

The V gene is TRBV11-2, the J gene TRBJ1-6, with 8 positions matching TRBD1. Trimming at V came to 1 base and at J to 7 bases, leaving 3 bases not matched to a gene. This CDR3 is built from 15 residues. Germline CDR1 and CDR2: SGHAT and FQNNGV. The CDR3: CASSLVTGGNSPLHF. The CDR3 DNA reads TGTGCCAGCAGCTTAGTAACAGGGGGAAATTCACCCCTCCACTTT.

This chain uses TRBV28 with TRBJ1-1, with D possibly being TRBD1 (6 bases). CDR3 size: 14 residues. Germline V lookup: CDR1 MDHEN, CDR2 SYDVKM. The ends were cut back, 6 bases at V and 4 bases at J, with 15 bases in the middle. Written as DNA, the CDR3 is TGTGCCAGCAGAGGTTGGACAGAGAGCACTGAAGCTTTCTTT. Translation: CASRGWTESTEAFF.

The chain links TRBV9 to TRBJ1-4; no clear D. Germline V gene data show CDR1 as SGDLS and CDR2 as YYNGEE. The CDR3 totals 15 residues. V was pared by 3 bases and J by 4 bases, with 13 bases between. CDR3 region: CASSGHGRINEKLFF. CDR3 sequence (DNA): TGTGCCAGCAGCGGTCATGGGAGGATTAATGAAAAACTGTTTTTT. The full variable domain, with the rest looked up from reference TRBV9 and TRBJ1-4, is DSGVTQTPKHLITATGQRVTLRCSPRSGDLSVYWYQQSLDQGLQFLIQYYNGEERAKGNILERFSAQQFPDLHSELNLSSLELGDSALYFCASSGHGRINEKLFFGSGTQLSVL.

The rearrangement uses TRBV28 and TRBJ2-7, with TRBD1 as a possible D gene (6 bases). This CDR3 spans 16 amino acids. V was cut by 6 bases and J by 0 bases, with 18 bases left in between. Germline CDR1 MDHEN, CDR2 SYDVKM. The CDR3 is CASSPTRGMGSYEQYF. In DNA, the CDR3 is TGTGCCAGCAGCCCCACGAGGGGGATGGGCTCCTACGAGCAGTACTTC. Full variable domain (missing parts from reference TRBV28 and TRBJ2-7): DVKVTQSSRYLVKRTGEKVFLECVQDMDHENMFWYRQDPGLGLRLIYFSYDVKMKEKGDIPEGYSVSREKKERFSLILESASTNQTSMYLCASSPTRGMGSYEQYFGPGTRLTVT.

The chain employs TRBV7-9 and TRBJ2-1; TRBD1 aligns across 7 bases. The germline V gene has CDR1 SEHNR and CDR2 FQNEAQ (reference sequence). Trimming cost V 0 bases and J 4 bases; bases outside gene matches: 3. The CDR3 is 15 residues long. The CDR3 region has the DNA TGTGCCAGCAGCTTAGCGGGACAGCTTTACAATGAGCAGTTCTTC. It is translated as CASSLAGQLYNEQFF.

V gene TRBV2 combines with J gene TRBJ1-3; D unresolved. There are 13 residues in the CDR3. Trimming cost V 6 bases and J 8 bases, with 14 bases left between them. Germline-derived CDR1 and CDR2 are SNHLY and FYNNEI. CDR3 residues: CASRPEVGYTIYF. DNA of the CDR3: TGTGCCAGCAGACCCGAGGTGGGGTACACCATATATTTT.

This clone was observed a handful of times. Here the CDR3 DNA reads TGTGCCAGCAGCCAAGGAATACCGATTGGATACGAGCAGTACTTC. Translation: CASSQGIPIGYEQYF. V and J are TRBV14 and TRBJ2-7, with D unclear. Germline V lookup: CDR1 SGHDN, CDR2 FVKESK. Trimming pared 1 base from V and 4 bases from J, leaving 14 bases between. This CDR3 is built from 15 residues.

The chain combines TRBV20-1 with TRBJ2-5, with D possibly matching TRBD2 (6 bases). CDR3 size: 11 residues. V gave up 5 bases and J gave up 5 bases, with 9 bases separating them. Germline V gene sequence: CDR1 DFQATT, CDR2 SNEGSKA (reference sequence). This CDR3 is CSAREWETQYF. The CDR3 DNA reads TGCAGTGCTCGGGAGTGGGAGACCCAGTACTTC.

The gene calls are TRBV7-9 and TRBJ1-4, with D hard to call. This CDR3 spans 13 amino acids. Germline V gives CDR1 SEHNR, CDR2 FQNEAQ (reference sequence). Trimming took off 1 base at V and 6 bases at J, with 6 bases between the two ends. CDR3 sequence reads: CASSLDPDEKLFF. The CDR3 DNA reads as TGTGCCAGCAGCTTAGATCCGGATGAAAAACTGTTTTTT.